The 10 T cell receptor beta chains reported below all come from one sample, sequenced in a study of shared clonotypes between healthy human individuals. The protocol was immunoSEQ multiplex PCR, while the TCRdb copy is restricted to in-frame clones and leaves out a portion. The table has roughly 2.2 million clones, more than 85% seen once. Sequencing was done on a sample of naive CD4+ T cells from PBMCs. Subset described: CD45RA+ positively selected. Every receptor here comes from a man aged 18 to 29 in good health. Some clones in this sample may be carry-over from other donors' samples.

This chain connects TRBV9 to TRBJ2-1; 8 bases fit TRBD2. The CDR3 is made up of 14 amino acids. Unmatched junction bases numbered 8, after V lost 4 bases and J lost 8 bases. Germline CDR1 reads SGDLS; CDR2 reads YYNGEE. The CDR3 DNA follows: TGTGCCAGCAGCCCCCGGACTAGCCTGGATGAGCAGTTCTTC. Its protein product is CASSPRTSLDEQFF.

The CDR3 loop is CASSYPTGAGSYEQYF. For the CDR3, the DNA is TGTGCCAGCAGTTATCCTACAGGGGCCGGTTCGTACGAGCAGTACTTC. The chain uses TRBV28 and TRBJ2-7; 7 nucleotides align to TRBD1. Germline CDR1 reads MDHEN; CDR2 reads SYDVKM. The CDR3 contains 16 residues. V lost 4 bases to trimming and J lost 4 bases; unmatched junction nucleotides: 13.

The gene calls are TRBV28 and TRBJ2-7; no clear D. V lost 2 bases and J 3 bases, leaving 11 bases between the germline ends. The CDR3 runs to 14 residues. Germline V gene lookup returns CDR1 MDHEN and CDR2 SYDVKM. CDR3 residues: CASSLEGPNYEQYF. CDR3 nucleotide sequence: TGTGCCAGCAGTTTAGAAGGACCAAACTACGAGCAGTACTTC.

V gene TRBV5-1 combines with J gene TRBJ1-1; no definite D call. The CDR3 totals 15 residues. V was shortened by 2 bases and J by 0 bases, with 11 bases between the two germline ends. Germline-derived CDR1 and CDR2 are SGHRS and YFSETQ. For the CDR3, the DNA is TGCGCCAGCAGCTTTGGTCCCGGCGTGAACACTGAAGCTTTCTTT. This gives the protein CASSFGPGVNTEAFF.

The rearrangement links TRBV5-1 to TRBJ2-3; the match to TRBD2 covers 7 bases. The CDR3 length is 15 residues. From germline, CDR1 is SGHRS and CDR2 YFSETQ. With 1 base clipped from V and 2 bases from J, the junction kept 4 bases outside the gene matches. This CDR3 is CASSLWAGDTDTQYF. The CDR3 DNA sequence: TGCGCCAGCAGCTTGTGGGCGGGGGACACAGATACGCAGTATTTT.

This clone occurred once. Relative to the germline gene, one junction end is altered; a read error may explain this. Other DNA sequences in the sample encode the same CDR3. V gene TRBV7-9 combines with J gene TRBJ1-1; a possible D gene is TRBD1 (5 bases). This CDR3 is built from 12 residues. Germline V CDR1 and CDR2: SEHNR, FQNEAQ (reference sequence). The CDR3 loop reads CASSEGRAEAFF. As DNA, the CDR3 is TGTGCCAGCAGCGAGGGCAGGGCTGAGGCTTTCTTT.

The genes are TRBV7-2 and TRBJ2-7; D perhaps matches TRBD1 (6 bases). Germline CDR1 reads SGHTA; CDR2 reads FQGNSA. The V and J ends lost 1 base and 4 bases respectively, with 14 bases between them. The length of the CDR3 is 15 residues. CDR3 coding DNA: TGTGCCAGCAGCTTAGAGTCAGGGGCCCGTTACGAGCAGTACTTC. This encodes CASSLESGARYEQYF.

This chain connects TRBV6-1 to TRBJ1-3; D is possibly TRBD1 (5 bases). V was shortened by 8 bases and J by 0 bases, with 11 bases between the two germline ends. Germline CDR1 is MNHNS and CDR2 is SASEGT. The CDR3 extends over 14 amino acids. For the CDR3, the DNA is TGTGCCAGCCTTACAGGCTTCTCTGGAAACACCATATATTTT. Translated, it gives CASLTGFSGNTIYF.

This chain joins TRBV7-3 and TRBJ2-1; no definite D call. The CDR3 loop spans 14 amino acids. Germline loops: CDR1 SGHTA, CDR2 FQGTGA. V lost 2 bases and J 4 bases, leaving 9 bases between the germline ends. This CDR3 is CASSLGPLYNEQFF. The CDR3 coding sequence is TGTGCCAGCAGCTTAGGGCCCTTATACAATGAGCAGTTCTTC.

Turning to this clone: Other DNA sequences within the sample encode an identical CDR3. The chain recombines TRBV20-1 with TRBJ1-3; no definite D call. In germline, CDR1 is DFQATT, CDR2 SNEGSKA (reference sequence). The CDR3 loop spans 11 amino acids. V was pared by 0 bases and J by 3 bases, with 0 bases between. The CDR3 spells CSARDGNTIYF. CDR3 DNA: TGCAGTGCTAGAGATGGAAACACCATATATTTT.